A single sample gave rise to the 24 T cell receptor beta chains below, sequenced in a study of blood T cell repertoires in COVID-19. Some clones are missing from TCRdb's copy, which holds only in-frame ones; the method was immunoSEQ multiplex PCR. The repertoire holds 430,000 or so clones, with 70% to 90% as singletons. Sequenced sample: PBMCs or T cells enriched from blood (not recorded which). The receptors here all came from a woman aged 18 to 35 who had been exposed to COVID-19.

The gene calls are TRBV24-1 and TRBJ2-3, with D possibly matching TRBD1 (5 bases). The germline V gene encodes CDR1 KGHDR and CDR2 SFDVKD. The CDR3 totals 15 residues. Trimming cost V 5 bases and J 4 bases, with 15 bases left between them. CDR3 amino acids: CATSVSSMGPDTQYF. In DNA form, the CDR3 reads TGTGCCACCAGTGTTTCTTCTATGGGGCCAGATACGCAGTATTTT.

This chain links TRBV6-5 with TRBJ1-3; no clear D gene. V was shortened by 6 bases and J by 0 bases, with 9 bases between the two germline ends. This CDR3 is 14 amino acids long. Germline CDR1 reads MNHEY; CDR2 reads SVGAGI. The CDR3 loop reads CASSVQSSGNTIYF. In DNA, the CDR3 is TGTGCCAGCAGCGTACAGAGCTCTGGAAACACCATATATTTT.

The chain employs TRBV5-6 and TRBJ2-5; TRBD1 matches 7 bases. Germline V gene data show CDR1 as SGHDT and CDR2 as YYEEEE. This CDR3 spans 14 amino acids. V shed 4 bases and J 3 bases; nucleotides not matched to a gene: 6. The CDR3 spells CASSPGTEEETQYF. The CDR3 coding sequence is TGTGCCAGCAGCCCCGGGACAGAAGAAGAGACCCAGTACTTC.

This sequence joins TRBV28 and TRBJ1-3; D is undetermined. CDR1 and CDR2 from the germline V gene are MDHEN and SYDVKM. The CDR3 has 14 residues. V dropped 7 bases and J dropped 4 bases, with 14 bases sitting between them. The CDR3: CASTRRVGGNTIYF. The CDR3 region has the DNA TGTGCCAGCACACGGCGGGTAGGGGGAAACACCATATATTTT. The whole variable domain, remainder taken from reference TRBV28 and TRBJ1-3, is DVKVTQSSRYLVKRTGEKVFLECVQDMDHENMFWYRQDPGLGLRLIYFSYDVKMKEKGDIPEGYSVSREKKERFSLILESASTNQTSMYLCASTRRVGGNTIYFGEGSWLTVV.

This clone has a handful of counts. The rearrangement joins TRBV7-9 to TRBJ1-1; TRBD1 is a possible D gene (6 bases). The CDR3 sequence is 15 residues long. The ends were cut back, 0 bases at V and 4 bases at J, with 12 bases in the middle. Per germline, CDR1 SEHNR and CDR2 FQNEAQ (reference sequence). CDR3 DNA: TGTGCCAGCAGCTTAGCCGGGGGGCGCAGCACTGAAGCTTTCTTT. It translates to CASSLAGGRSTEAFF.

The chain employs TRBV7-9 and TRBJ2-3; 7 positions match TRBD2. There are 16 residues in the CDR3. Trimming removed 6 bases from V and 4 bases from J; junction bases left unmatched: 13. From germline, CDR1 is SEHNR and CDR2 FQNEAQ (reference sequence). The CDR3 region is CASRTSSGRFPDTQYF. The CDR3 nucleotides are TGTGCCAGCAGAACTTCTAGCGGTCGGTTCCCAGATACGCAGTATTTT.

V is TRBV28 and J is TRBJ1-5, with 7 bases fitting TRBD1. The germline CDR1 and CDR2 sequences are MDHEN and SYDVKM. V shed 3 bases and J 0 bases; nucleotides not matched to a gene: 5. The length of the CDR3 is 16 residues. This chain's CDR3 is CASSFPGQASNQPQHF. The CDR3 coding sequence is TGTGCCAGCAGTTTCCCCGGACAGGCTAGCAATCAGCCCCAGCATTTT.

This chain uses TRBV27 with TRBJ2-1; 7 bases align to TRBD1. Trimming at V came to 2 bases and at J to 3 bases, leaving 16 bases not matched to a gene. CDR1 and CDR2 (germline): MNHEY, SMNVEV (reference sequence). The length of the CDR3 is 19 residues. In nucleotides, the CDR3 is TGTGCCAGCAGTTTACGCGTGTATATAGGGGGCCAGAACTACAATGAGCAGTTCTTC. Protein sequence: CASSLRVYIGGQNYNEQFF.

CDR3 loop: CASRRSGGNSPLHF. As DNA, the CDR3 is TGTGCCAGCAGACGTTCAGGGGGTAATTCACCCCTCCACTTT. The chain couples TRBV28 to TRBJ1-6; TRBD1 agrees at 7 bases. This CDR3 is built from 14 residues. The germline CDR1 and CDR2 sequences are MDHEN and SYDVKM. Trimming at V came to 6 bases and at J to 6 bases, leaving 5 bases not matched to a gene.

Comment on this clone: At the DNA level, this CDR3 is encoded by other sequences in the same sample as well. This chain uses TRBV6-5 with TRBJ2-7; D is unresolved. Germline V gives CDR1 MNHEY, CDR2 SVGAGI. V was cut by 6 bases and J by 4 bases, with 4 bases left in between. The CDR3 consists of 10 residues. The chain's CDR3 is CASRYYEQYF. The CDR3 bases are TGTGCCAGCAGATATTACGAGCAGTACTTC.

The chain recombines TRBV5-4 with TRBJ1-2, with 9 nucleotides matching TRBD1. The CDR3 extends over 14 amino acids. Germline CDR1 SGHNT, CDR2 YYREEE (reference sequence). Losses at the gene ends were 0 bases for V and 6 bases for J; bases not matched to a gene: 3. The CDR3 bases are TGTGCCAGCAGCTTGGCACAGGGGGCTGATGGCTACACCTTC. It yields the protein CASSLAQGADGYTF.

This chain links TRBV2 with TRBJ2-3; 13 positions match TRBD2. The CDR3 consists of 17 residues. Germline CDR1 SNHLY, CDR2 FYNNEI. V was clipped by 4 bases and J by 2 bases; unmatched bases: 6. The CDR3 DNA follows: TGTGCCAGCAGTGGGACTAGCGGGAGCCTTTCCACAGATACGCAGTATTTT. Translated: CASSGTSGSLSTDTQYF.

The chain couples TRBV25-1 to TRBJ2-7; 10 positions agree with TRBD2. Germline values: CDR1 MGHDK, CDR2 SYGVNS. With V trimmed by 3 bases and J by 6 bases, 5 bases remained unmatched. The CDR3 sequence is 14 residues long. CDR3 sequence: CASSEGLASTEQYF. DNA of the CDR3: TGTGCCAGCAGTGAGGGACTAGCGAGTACCGAGCAGTACTTC.

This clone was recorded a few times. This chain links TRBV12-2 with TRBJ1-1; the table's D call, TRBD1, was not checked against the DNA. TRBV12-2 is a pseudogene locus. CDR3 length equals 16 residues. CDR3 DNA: TGTGCAAGTCGCCGACGGAGACAGGCTAAGAACACTGAAGCTTTCTTT. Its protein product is CASRRRRQAKNTEAFF.

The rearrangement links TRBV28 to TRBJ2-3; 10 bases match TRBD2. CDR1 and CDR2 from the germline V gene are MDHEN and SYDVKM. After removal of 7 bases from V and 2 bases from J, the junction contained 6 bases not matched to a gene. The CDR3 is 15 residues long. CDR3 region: CASNPGLAPTDTQYF. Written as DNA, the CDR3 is TGTGCCAGCAACCCGGGACTAGCGCCCACAGATACGCAGTATTTT.

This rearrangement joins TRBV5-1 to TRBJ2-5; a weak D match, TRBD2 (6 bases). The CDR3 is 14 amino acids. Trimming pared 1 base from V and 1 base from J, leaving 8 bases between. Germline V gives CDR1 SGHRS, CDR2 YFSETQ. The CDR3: CASSLLATQETQYF. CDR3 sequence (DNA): TGCGCCAGCAGCTTGCTAGCGACCCAAGAGACCCAGTACTTC.

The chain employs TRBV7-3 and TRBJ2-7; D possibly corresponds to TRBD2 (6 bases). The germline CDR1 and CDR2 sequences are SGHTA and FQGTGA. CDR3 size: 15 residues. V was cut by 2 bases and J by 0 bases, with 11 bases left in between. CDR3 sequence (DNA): TGTGCCAGCAGCTTAGACGGGGGACTCTCCTACGAGCAGTACTTC. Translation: CASSLDGGLSYEQYF. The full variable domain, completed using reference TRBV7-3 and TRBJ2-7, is GAGVSQTPSNKVTEKGKYVELRCDPISGHTALYWYRQSLGQGPEFLIYFQGTGAADDSGLPNDRFFAVRPEGSVSTLKIQRTERGDSAVYLCASSLDGGLSYEQYFGPGTRLTVT.

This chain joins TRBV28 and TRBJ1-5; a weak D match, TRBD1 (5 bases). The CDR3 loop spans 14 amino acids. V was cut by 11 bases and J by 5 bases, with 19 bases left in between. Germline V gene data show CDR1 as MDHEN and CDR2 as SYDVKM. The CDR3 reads CAGVKGSLHQPQHF. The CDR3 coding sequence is TGTGCCGGAGTCAAGGGGTCTCTTCATCAGCCCCAGCATTTT.

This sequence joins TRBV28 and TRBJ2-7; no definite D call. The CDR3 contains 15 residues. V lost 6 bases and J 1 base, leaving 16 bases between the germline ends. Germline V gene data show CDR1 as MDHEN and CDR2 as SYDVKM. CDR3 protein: CASRSRKQTSYEQYF. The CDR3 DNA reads TGTGCCAGCAGGTCCCGAAAACAAACATCCTACGAGCAGTACTTC. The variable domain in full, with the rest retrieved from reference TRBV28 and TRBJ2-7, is DVKVTQSSRYLVKRTGEKVFLECVQDMDHENMFWYRQDPGLGLRLIYFSYDVKMKEKGDIPEGYSVSREKKERFSLILESASTNQTSMYLCASRSRKQTSYEQYFGPGTRLTVT.

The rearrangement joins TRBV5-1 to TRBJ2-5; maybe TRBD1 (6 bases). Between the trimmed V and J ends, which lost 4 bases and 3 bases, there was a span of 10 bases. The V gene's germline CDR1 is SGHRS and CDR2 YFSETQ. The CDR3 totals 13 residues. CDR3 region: CASSRPGEETQYF. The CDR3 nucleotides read TGCGCCAGCAGCCGCCCAGGGGAAGAGACCCAGTACTTC.

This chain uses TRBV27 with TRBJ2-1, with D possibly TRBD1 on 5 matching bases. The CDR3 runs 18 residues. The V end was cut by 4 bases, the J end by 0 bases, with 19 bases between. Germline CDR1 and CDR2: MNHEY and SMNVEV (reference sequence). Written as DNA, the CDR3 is TGTGCCAGCAGTTATAAGGGGTTGCTCTCTAGCTCCTACAATGAGCAGTTCTTC. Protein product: CASSYKGLLSSSYNEQFF.

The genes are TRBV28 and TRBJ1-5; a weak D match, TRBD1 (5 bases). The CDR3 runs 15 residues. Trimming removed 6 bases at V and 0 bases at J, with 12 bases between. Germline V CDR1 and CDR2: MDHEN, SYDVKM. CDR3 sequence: CASRPRGYSNQPQHF. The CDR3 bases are TGTGCCAGCAGACCTCGGGGGTATAGCAATCAGCCCCAGCATTTT.

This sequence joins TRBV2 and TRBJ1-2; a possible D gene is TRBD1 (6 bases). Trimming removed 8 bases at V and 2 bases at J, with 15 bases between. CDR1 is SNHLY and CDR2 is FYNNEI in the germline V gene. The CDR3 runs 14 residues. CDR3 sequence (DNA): TGTGCCAGCCAGGGGCCGGACAGCAACTATGGCTACACCTTC. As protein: CASQGPDSNYGYTF.

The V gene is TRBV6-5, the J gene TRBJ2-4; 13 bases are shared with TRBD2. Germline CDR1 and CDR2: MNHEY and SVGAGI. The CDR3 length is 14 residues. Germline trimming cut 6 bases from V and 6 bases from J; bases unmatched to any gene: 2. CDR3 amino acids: CASSRTSGGNIQYF. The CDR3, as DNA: TGTGCCAGCAGCAGGACTAGCGGGGGAAACATTCAGTACTTC.